This TCR beta chain was retrieved from a study of T cells in pancreatic ductal adenocarcinoma. Here immunoSEQ multiplex PCR was the method, and the copy in TCRdb shows in-frame clones only, minus some. The data contain over 100,000 clones, about 95% of them singletons. Selected pancreatic ductal adenocarcinoma patients had undergone surgery without neoadjuvant therapy. Germline CDR1 is SQVTM and CDR2 is ANQGSEA. V gave up 6 bases and J gave up 5 bases, with 11 bases separating them. The CDR3 runs to 12 residues. Sequenced: PBMCs. The receptor's source is a human donor with pancreatic ductal adenocarcinoma. The rearrangement links TRBV29-1 to TRBJ2-1, with D perhaps TRBD2 (6 bases). The CDR3 nucleotides read TGCAGCGTGGGGGACTCTCACAATGAGCAGTTCTTC. Translation gives CSVGDSHNEQFF.